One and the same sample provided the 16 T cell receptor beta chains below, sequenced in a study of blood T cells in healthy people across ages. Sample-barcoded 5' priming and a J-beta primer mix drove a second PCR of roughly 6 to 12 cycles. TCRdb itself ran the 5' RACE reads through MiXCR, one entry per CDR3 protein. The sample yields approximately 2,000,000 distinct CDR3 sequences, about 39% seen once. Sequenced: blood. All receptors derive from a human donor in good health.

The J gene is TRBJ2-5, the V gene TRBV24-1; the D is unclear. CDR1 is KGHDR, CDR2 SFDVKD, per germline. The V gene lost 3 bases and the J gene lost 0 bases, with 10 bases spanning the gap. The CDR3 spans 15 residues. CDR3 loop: CATSDVGSYQETQYF. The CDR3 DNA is TGTGCCACCAGTGATGTGGGGTCCTACCAAGAGACCCAGTACTTC.

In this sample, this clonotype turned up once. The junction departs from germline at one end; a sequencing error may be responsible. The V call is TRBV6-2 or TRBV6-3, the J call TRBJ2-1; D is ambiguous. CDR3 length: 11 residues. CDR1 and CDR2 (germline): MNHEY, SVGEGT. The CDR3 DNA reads TGTGCCTGCAGTTACTCCCAGGAGCAGTTCTTC. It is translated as CACSYSQEQFF.

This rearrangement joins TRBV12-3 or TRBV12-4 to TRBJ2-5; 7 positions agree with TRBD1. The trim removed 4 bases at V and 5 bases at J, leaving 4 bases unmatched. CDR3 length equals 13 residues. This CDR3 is CASSSTGSETQYF. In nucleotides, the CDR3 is TGTGCCAGCAGTTCGACAGGGTCGGAGACCCAGTACTTC.

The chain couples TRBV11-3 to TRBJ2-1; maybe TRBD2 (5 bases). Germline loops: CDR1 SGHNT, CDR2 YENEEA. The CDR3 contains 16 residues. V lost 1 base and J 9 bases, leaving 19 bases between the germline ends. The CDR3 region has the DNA TGTGCCAGCAGCTTAGGACACGGGGATAGGCACAGTGAGCAGTTCTTC. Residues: CASSLGHGDRHSEQFF.

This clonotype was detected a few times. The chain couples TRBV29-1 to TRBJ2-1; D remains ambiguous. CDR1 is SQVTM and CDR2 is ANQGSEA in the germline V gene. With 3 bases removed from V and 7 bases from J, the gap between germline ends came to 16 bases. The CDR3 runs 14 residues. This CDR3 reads CSVEGGDRWNEQFF. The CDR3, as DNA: TGCAGCGTTGAGGGTGGGGATCGCTGGAATGAGCAGTTCTTC.

The CDR3 DNA reads as TGTGCCACCCCCTCTGTACAGGATTCGGGGGGCTACACCTTC. Amino acids: CATPSVQDSGGYTF. The chain employs TRBV24-1 and TRBJ1-2, with D possibly being TRBD1 (5 bases). CDR3 length: 14 amino acids. V lost 9 bases and J lost 8, with 21 bases in between. Germline CDR1 KGHDR, CDR2 SFDVKD.

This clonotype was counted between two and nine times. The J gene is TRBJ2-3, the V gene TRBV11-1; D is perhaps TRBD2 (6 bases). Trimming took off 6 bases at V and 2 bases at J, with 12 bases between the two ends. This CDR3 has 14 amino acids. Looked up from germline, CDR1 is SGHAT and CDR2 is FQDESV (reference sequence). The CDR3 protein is CASRRTTLTDTQYF. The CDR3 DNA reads TGTGCCAGCAGGCGGACTACCCTCACAGATACGCAGTATTTT.

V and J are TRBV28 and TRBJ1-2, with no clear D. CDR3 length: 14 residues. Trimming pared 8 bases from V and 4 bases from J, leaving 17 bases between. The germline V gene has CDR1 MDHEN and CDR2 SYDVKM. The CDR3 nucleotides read TGTGCCAGCCACCCCGCGGGTCATCTCTATGGCTACACCTTC. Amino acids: CASHPAGHLYGYTF.

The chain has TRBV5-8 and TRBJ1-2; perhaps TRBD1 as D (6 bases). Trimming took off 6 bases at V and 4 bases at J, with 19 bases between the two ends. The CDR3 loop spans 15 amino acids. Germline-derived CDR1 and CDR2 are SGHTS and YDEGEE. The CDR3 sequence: CASTSAGTPIYGYTF. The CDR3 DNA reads TGTGCCAGCACCTCAGCCGGGACACCGATCTATGGCTACACCTTC. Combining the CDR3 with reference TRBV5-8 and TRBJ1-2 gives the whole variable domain EAGVTQSPTHLIKTRGQQATLRCSPISGHTSVYWYQQALGLGLQFLLWYDEGEERNRGNFPPRFSGRQFPNYSSELNVNALELEDSALYLCASTSAGTPIYGYTFGSGTRLTVV.

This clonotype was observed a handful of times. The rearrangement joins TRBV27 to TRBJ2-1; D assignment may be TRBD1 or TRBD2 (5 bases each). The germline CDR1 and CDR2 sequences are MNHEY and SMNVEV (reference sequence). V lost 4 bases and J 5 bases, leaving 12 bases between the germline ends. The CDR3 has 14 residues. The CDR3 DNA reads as TGTGCCAGCAGTTCAGGGACGACGAACAATGAGCAGTTCTTC. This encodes CASSSGTTNNEQFF.

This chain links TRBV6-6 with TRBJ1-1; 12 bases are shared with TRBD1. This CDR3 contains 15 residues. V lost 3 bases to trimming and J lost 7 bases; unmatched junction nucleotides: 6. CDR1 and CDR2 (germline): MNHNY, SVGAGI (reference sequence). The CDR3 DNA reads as TGTGCCAGCAGTTATGGGACAGGGGGCACAGATGAAGCTTTCTTT. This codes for CASSYGTGGTDEAFF.

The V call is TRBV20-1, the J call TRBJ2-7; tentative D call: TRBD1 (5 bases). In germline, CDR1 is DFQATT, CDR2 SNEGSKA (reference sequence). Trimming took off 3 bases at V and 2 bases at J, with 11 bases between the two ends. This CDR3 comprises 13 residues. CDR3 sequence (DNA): TGCAGTGCTAGGGACATAGGTACCTACGAGCAGTACTTC. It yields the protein CSARDIGTYEQYF.

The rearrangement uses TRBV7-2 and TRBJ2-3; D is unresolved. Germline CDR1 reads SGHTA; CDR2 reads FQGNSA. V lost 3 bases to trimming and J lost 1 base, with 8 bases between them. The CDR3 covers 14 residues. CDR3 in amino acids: CASSFPRGTDTQYF. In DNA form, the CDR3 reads TGTGCCAGCAGCTTTCCCCGGGGCACAGATACGCAGTATTTT.

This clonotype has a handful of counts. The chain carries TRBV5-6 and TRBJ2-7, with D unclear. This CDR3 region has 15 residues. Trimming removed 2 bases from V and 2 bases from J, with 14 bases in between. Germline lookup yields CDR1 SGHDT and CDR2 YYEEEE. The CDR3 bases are TGTGCCAGCAGCTTCTACCCAAGGGATACCTACGAGCAGTACTTC. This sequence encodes CASSFYPRDTYEQYF.

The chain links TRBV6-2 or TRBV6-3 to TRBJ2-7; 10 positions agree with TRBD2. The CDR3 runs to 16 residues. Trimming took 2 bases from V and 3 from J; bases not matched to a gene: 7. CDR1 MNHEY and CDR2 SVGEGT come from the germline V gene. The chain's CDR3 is CASSYPTSGDLYEQYF. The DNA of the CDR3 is TGTGCCAGCAGTTACCCTACTAGCGGGGACCTCTACGAGCAGTACTTC.

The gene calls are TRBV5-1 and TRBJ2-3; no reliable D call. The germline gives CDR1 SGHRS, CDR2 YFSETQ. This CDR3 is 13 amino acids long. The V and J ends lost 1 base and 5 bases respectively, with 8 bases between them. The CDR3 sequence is CASSLLPRDTQYF. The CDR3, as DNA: TGCGCCAGCAGCTTGTTGCCCAGAGATACGCAGTATTTT.